The present entry profiles one TCR beta chain with its context. Sequencing was performed with immunoSEQ multiplex PCR; in TCRdb, only in-frame clones are kept and a portion is missing. The sample lists fewer than 350,000 clones; under 95% were seen once. This specimen comes from a study of blood T cell repertoires in COVID-19. Study overall: Spain, Italy and the United States supplied samples that represented acute and convalescent COVID-19. Nucleic acid was either cDNA or gDNA, and it came from T cells, B-cell-depleted T cells, or PBMCs.

The CDR3 runs 17 residues. Trimming cost V 2 bases and J 0 bases; bases outside gene matches: 7. The V gene's germline CDR1 is MDHEN and CDR2 SYDVKM. Participants were aged about 18 to 89 years, lived in around 25 US areas, and enrolled virtually. V gene TRBV28 combines with J gene TRBJ1-1, with 9 nucleotides matching TRBD1. Sequenced material: PBMCs or T cells enriched from blood (not recorded which). This clonotype was sampled from a woman aged 40 to 55 with acute COVID-19. As DNA, the CDR3 is TGTGCCAGCAGTTTAGAGCCGGACAGGGGAATGAACACTGAAGCTTTCTTT. It specifies CASSLEPDRGMNTEAFF. Full variable domain (missing parts from reference TRBV28 and TRBJ1-1): DVKVTQSSRYLVKRTGEKVFLECVQDMDHENMFWYRQDPGLGLRLIYFSYDVKMKEKGDIPEGYSVSREKKERFSLILESASTNQTSMYLCASSLEPDRGMNTEAFFGQGTRLTVV.